The 7 T cell receptor gamma chains listed next were all sequenced from one sample in a study of gamma-delta T cells after stem cell transplantation. TCRdb re-called the RT-PCR reads with CATT. The repertoire consists of approximately 600 gamma-chain clones, with around a sixth occurring once and the leading ten covering about 55%. The sequenced material came from gamma-delta T cells. All receptors derive from a human donor. It is not recorded whose cells these are; they may come from a transplant donor.

V gene TRGV9 was called; the J gene was not. Germline CDR1 GITISATS, CDR2 ISYDGTV (reference sequence). This CDR3 comprises 15 residues. This chain's CDR3 is CALWDEGLGKKIRVF. The CDR3, as DNA: TGTGCCTTGTGGGACGAAGGGTTGGGCAAAAAAATCAGGGTATTT.

This clone is termed hyperexpanded. J is TRGJP and V is TRGV9. CDR1 is GITISATS, CDR2 ISYDGTV, per germline (reference sequence). The CDR3 is made up of 16 amino acids. V lost 0 bases, J lost 4 bases, and 0 bases stayed unmatched. CDR3 in amino acids: CALWEVQELGKKIKVF. In nucleotides, the CDR3 is TGTGCCTTGTGGGAGGTGCAAGAGTTGGGCAAAAAAATCAAGGTATTT.

Sample share makes this clone large. The chain links TRGV9 to TRGJ1 or TRGJ2. The J gene, left out of TCRdb, was set here by checking the DNA against germline. The CDR3 is made up of 14 amino acids. Looked up from germline, CDR1 is GITISATS and CDR2 is ISYDGTV (reference sequence). The J segment lost 7 bases and the V segment lost 6 bases, leaving 15 bases of the junction unmatched. The CDR3 nucleotides read TGTGCCTTGTGGACCACCCCGCGGCCCTATAAGAAACTCTTT. It encodes CALWTTPRPYKKLF.

This clone came up a few times. The genes are TRGV9 and TRGJP. The J gene is absent in TCRdb and was assigned here via DNA matching to germline. This CDR3 is 16 amino acids long. Germline lookup yields CDR1 GITISATS and CDR2 ISYDGTV (reference sequence). The ends lost 5 bases at V and 7 bases at J; junction bases unmatched: 8. The CDR3 region has the DNA TGTGCCTTGTGGGCCGAAGGGGAGTTGGGCAAAAAAATCAAGGTATTT. Translated: CALWAEGELGKKIKVF.

This clone is medium-sized. The chain combines TRGV9 with TRGJ1 or TRGJ2. The J gene, absent from TCRdb, was called here by matching the DNA to germline. With V trimmed by 6 bases and J by 3 bases, 11 bases remained unmatched. Germline V CDR1 and CDR2: GITISATS, ISYDGTV (reference sequence). The CDR3 is made up of 14 amino acids. DNA of the CDR3: TGTGCCTTGTGGTGGCGAAAGGGTTATTATAAGAAACTCTTT. It codes for CALWWRKGYYKKLF.

This clone is large within its sample. The rearrangement joins TRGV9 to TRGJ1 or TRGJ2. TCRdb does not report a J gene; here it was assigned by matching the DNA to germline references. This CDR3 is 14 amino acids long. CDR1 GITISATS and CDR2 ISYDGTV come from the germline V gene (reference sequence). J lost 12 bases, V lost 3 bases, and 17 bases had no gene match. The CDR3 bases are TGTGCCTTGTGGGAGACCCCCCCTGGATTGGGGAAACTCTTT. Amino acid sequence: CALWETPPGLGKLF.

In this sample, this clone is large. A much larger clone sits a single nucleotide away, making a read error possible. The CDR3 nucleotides are TGTGCCACCTGGGACAGGCGGAGTTATAAGAAACTCTTT. It codes for CATWDRRSYKKLF. The rearrangement uses TRGV3 and TRGJ1 or TRGJ2. Because TCRdb records no J gene, it was assigned here through a match of the DNA to germline. The J segment lost 6 bases and the V segment lost 0 bases, leaving 5 bases of the junction unmatched. There are 13 residues in the CDR3. Looked up from germline, CDR1 is VTNTFY and CDR2 is YDVSTARD (reference sequence).